The 7 T cell receptor beta chains presented below share a single source sample, sequenced in a study of T cell responses to AZD1222 COVID-19 vaccine. Profiling relied on immunoSEQ multiplex PCR, and the TCRdb table lists in-frame clones only, not all of them. Among about 120,000 clones listed, less than 95% were seen once. This material consisted of peripheral blood, taken 28 days after the second AZD1222 dose. The receptors stem from an adult who received the AZD1222 COVID-19 vaccine.

The rearrangement uses TRBV18 and TRBJ1-4; a weak D match, TRBD1 (6 bases). This CDR3 contains 16 residues. The V gene's germline CDR1 is KGHSH and CDR2 LQKENI. The V gene lost 2 bases and the J gene lost 8 bases, with 18 bases spanning the gap. The CDR3: CASSPLRAGVWEKLFF. CDR3 nucleotide sequence: TGTGCCAGCTCACCATTAAGAGCAGGGGTTTGGGAAAAACTGTTTTTT.

The chain employs TRBV7-9 and TRBJ2-3, with D unresolved. In germline, CDR1 is SEHNR, CDR2 FQNEAQ (reference sequence). V lost 6 bases and J 3 bases, leaving 7 bases between the germline ends. The CDR3 extends over 12 amino acids. The CDR3 nucleotides are TGTGCCAGCAGATACGGAACAGATACGCAGTATTTT. It specifies CASRYGTDTQYF.

This chain links TRBV5-1 with TRBJ1-1; the match to TRBD1 covers 7 bases. Germline V gives CDR1 SGHRS, CDR2 YFSETQ. This CDR3 spans 15 amino acids. Losses at the gene ends were 5 bases for V and 5 bases for J; bases not matched to a gene: 12. CDR3 sequence (DNA): TGCGCCAGCAGTTATCTCGACAGGGAGGGTACTGAAGCTTTCTTT. Translating it yields CASSYLDREGTEAFF. Looking up the rest from reference TRBV5-1 and TRBJ1-1 gives the full variable domain: KAGVTQTPRYLIKTRGQQVTLSCSPISGHRSVSWYQQTPGQGLQFLFEYFSETQRNKGNFPGRFSGRQFSNSRSEMNVSTLELGDSALYLCASSYLDREGTEAFFGQGTRLTVV.

This chain connects TRBV10-2 to TRBJ2-1; 10 nucleotides line up with TRBD2. CDR1 WSHSY and CDR2 SAAADI come from the germline V gene. V shed 6 bases and J 4 bases; nucleotides not matched to a gene: 9. This CDR3 contains 16 residues. The CDR3 sequence: CASRATSGIDYNEQFF. Here the CDR3 DNA reads TGCGCCAGCAGGGCCACTAGCGGGATCGATTACAATGAGCAGTTCTTC.

This clone was detected only a few times. The genes are TRBV3-1 (or the pseudogene TRBV3-2) and TRBJ2-1, with 10 bases that match TRBD2. The germline V gene encodes CDR1 LGHDT and CDR2 YNNKEL (reference sequence). Trimming at V came to 2 bases and at J to 2 bases, leaving 0 bases not matched to a gene. This CDR3 has 15 amino acids. The DNA of the CDR3 is TGTGCCAGCAGCCAACTAGCGGGAGCCTACAATGAGCAGTTCTTC. The encoded protein is CASSQLAGAYNEQFF.

The chain joins TRBV5-4 to TRBJ2-6; D remains unclear. This CDR3 is 15 amino acids long. CDR1 SGHNT and CDR2 YYREEE come from the germline V gene (reference sequence). V was trimmed by 0 bases and J by 0 bases, leaving 4 bases between them. The CDR3: CASSLGGSGANVLTF. The CDR3 DNA reads as TGTGCCAGCAGCTTGGGTGGCTCTGGGGCCAACGTCCTGACTTTC.

This chain links TRBV6-1 with TRBJ2-1; TRBD1 agrees at 8 bases. The junction had 11 bases not matched to a gene; V was cut back by 3 bases and J by 10 bases. The CDR3 covers 15 residues. Germline CDR1 reads MNHNS; CDR2 reads SASEGT. Written as DNA, the CDR3 is TGTGCCAGCAGTGACCCCATTGCAGGGGGCGGCGAGCAGTTCTTC. Translated: CASSDPIAGGGEQFF.